The 17 T cell receptor beta chains in this list originate from one sample, sequenced in a study of CD8 T cells in Susac syndrome. Reverse transcription used roughly 0.45 to 1 ug RNA and random hexamers. Using its own MiXCR run on the immunoSEQ multiplex PCR reads, TCRdb lists one record per CDR3 protein. The sample lists about 85,000 distinct CDR3 sequences; approximately 95% were seen once. The sample taken for sequencing was CD8+ T cells from PBMCs. All receptors come from a human donor with Susac syndrome.

The chain links TRBV3-1 to TRBJ2-2, with D perhaps matching TRBD2 (6 bases). Trimming took 4 bases from V and 5 from J, leaving 17 bases between them. CDR1 is LGHDT, CDR2 YNNKEL, per germline (reference sequence). This CDR3 has 16 amino acids. CDR3 residues: CASSPREISGTGELFF. CDR3 in DNA: TGTGCCAGCAGCCCTCGCGAGATTAGCGGTACCGGGGAGCTGTTTTTT.

CDR3 loop: CAIGPPSDTQYF. The DNA for the CDR3 is TGTGCCATAGGACCGCCGTCAGATACGCAGTATTTT. V and J are TRBV5-4 and TRBJ2-3; no definite D call. The germline V and J ends were trimmed by 9 bases and 4 bases, with 12 bases remaining between them. The germline CDR1 and CDR2 sequences are SGHNT and YYREEE (reference sequence). The CDR3 sequence is 12 residues long.

V usage is TRBV12-3 or TRBV12-4 and J usage is TRBJ1-2, with 11 bases aligning to TRBD1. J was trimmed by 4 bases and V by 6 bases; bases with no gene match: 7. The CDR3 contains 15 residues. This CDR3 is CASRDRDRGIYGYTF. The CDR3 bases are TGTGCCAGCAGGGACCGGGACAGGGGGATCTATGGCTACACCTTC.

The V gene is TRBV12-3 or TRBV12-4, the J gene TRBJ2-5; maybe TRBD1 (5 bases). V dropped 6 bases and J dropped 2 bases, with 10 bases sitting between them. The CDR3 contains 13 residues. Written as DNA, the CDR3 is TGTGCCAGCAGCCCGGCAGGGCAAGAGACCCAGTACTTC. Its protein product is CASSPAGQETQYF.

The chain employs TRBV5-6 and TRBJ2-5, with D unresolved. CDR1 is SGHDT and CDR2 is YYEEEE in the germline V gene. The CDR3 sequence is 13 residues long. Trimming left V 4 bases short and J 4 bases short, with 11 bases between. Here the CDR3 reads CASSGDVSETQYF. The DNA of the CDR3 is TGTGCCAGCAGCGGGGATGTATCAGAGACCCAGTACTTC.

This clonotype was detected only once. The chain joins TRBV18 to TRBJ2-7; D uncertain. The V gene lost 3 bases and the J gene lost 0 bases, with 9 bases spanning the gap. This CDR3 is built from 14 residues. Germline assignment: CDR1 KGHSH and CDR2 LQKENI. The CDR3 here is CASSPKQTSYEQYF. CDR3 DNA: TGTGCCAGCTCACCGAAACAGACCTCCTACGAGCAGTACTTC. The full variable domain, rest sourced from reference TRBV18 and TRBJ2-7, is NAGVMQNPRHLVRRRGQEARLRCSPMKGHSHVYWYRQLPEEGLKFMVYLQKENIIDESGMPKERFSAEFPKEGPSILRIQQVVRGDSAAYFCASSPKQTSYEQYFGPGTRLTVT.

On this clonotype itself: The junction departs from germline at one end; a sequencing error may be responsible. The gene calls are TRBV30 and TRBJ1-1; D is ambiguous. The germline gives CDR1 GTSNPN, CDR2 SVGIG (reference sequence). The length of the CDR3 is 11 residues. For the CDR3, the DNA is TGTGCCTGGACTGAGAACACTGAAGCTTCCTTT. It specifies CAWTENTEASF.

The chain has TRBV19 and TRBJ1-1; no clear D. This CDR3 spans 12 amino acids. Germline V gene lookup returns CDR1 LNHDA and CDR2 SQIVND (reference sequence). Trimming stripped 1 base from V and 8 bases from J, with 8 bases between. The CDR3 loop reads CASSIALTEAFF. The CDR3 nucleotides are TGTGCCAGTAGTATAGCCCTGACGGAAGCTTTCTTT.

The J gene is TRBJ2-3, the V gene TRBV14; D unresolved. The CDR3 spans 12 residues. Germline V CDR1 and CDR2: SGHDN, FVKESK. Trimming stripped 0 bases from V and 4 bases from J, with 2 bases between. CDR3 loop: CASSQEADTQYF. As DNA, the CDR3 is TGTGCCAGCAGCCAAGAAGCAGATACGCAGTATTTT.

The chain carries TRBV15 and TRBJ2-7; the match to TRBD2 covers 12 bases. The germline V gene encodes CDR1 LNHNV and CDR2 YYDKDF (reference sequence). The CDR3 extends over 15 amino acids. Trimming took 6 bases from V and 4 from J; bases not matched to a gene: 7. This CDR3 reads CATSTLAGGGYEQYF. CDR3 sequence (DNA): TGTGCCACCAGTACCCTAGCGGGAGGGGGGTACGAGCAGTACTTC.

J is TRBJ2-1 and V is TRBV4-1; unclear D gene. CDR3 length: 12 amino acids. Trimming pared 0 bases from V and 7 bases from J, leaving 4 bases between. CDR1 MGHRA and CDR2 YSYEKL come from the germline V gene. This CDR3 is CASSQDRNEQFF. CDR3 nucleotide sequence: TGCGCCAGCAGCCAAGATAGGAATGAGCAGTTCTTC.

The chain is built from TRBV28 and TRBJ2-1; D might be TRBD1 or TRBD2, each matching 5 bases. The germline V and J ends were trimmed by 9 bases and 7 bases, with 10 bases remaining between them. CDR3 length: 11 residues. Germline assignment: CDR1 MDHEN and CDR2 SYDVKM. The CDR3 DNA is TGTGCCAGTTTCGAGGGGAATGAGCAGTTCTTC. This sequence encodes CASFEGNEQFF.

This chain joins TRBV6-2 or TRBV6-3 and TRBJ1-1; 7 nucleotides agree with TRBD1. The CDR3 is made up of 13 amino acids. Per the germline V gene, CDR1 is MNHEY and CDR2 is SVGEGT. V lost 11 bases to trimming and J lost 4 bases; unmatched junction nucleotides: 10. The CDR3 DNA is TGTGCCGGCAAACAGGGGATTACCACTGAAGCTTTCTTT. It translates to CAGKQGITTEAFF.

V gene TRBV30 combines with J gene TRBJ2-7; 10 nucleotides align to TRBD2. Trimming at V came to 0 bases and at J to 6 bases, leaving 8 bases not matched to a gene. Germline loops: CDR1 GTSNPN, CDR2 SVGIG (reference sequence). CDR3 length: 15 residues. CDR3 DNA: TGTGCCTGGAGTGTACCTCTAGCGGGAGTGAGCGAGCAGTACTTC. Residues: CAWSVPLAGVSEQYF.

V usage is TRBV6-5 and J usage is TRBJ2-5; 7 bases map to TRBD1. The CDR3 covers 15 residues. Unmatched junction bases numbered 6, after V lost 0 bases and J lost 5 bases. In germline, CDR1 is MNHEY, CDR2 SVGAGI. CDR3 sequence (DNA): TGTGCCAGCAGTTACTCAACAGGGGTGGGGGAGACCCAGTACTTC. This sequence encodes CASSYSTGVGETQYF.

In this sample, this clonotype turned up once. The CDR3 here is CASSREETLKLFF. The CDR3 DNA sequence: TGTGCCAGCAGCCGCGAGGAGACCTTAAAACTGTTTTTT. The rearrangement uses TRBV3-1 and TRBJ1-4; D not certain. In germline, CDR1 is LGHDT, CDR2 YNNKEL (reference sequence). Trimming removed 4 bases from V and 10 bases from J, with 13 bases in between. The CDR3 contains 13 residues.

The V call is TRBV5-1, the J call TRBJ2-1; D might be TRBD1 or TRBD2, each matching 6 bases. The CDR3 is 17 residues long. V dropped 2 bases and J dropped 6 bases, with 21 bases sitting between them. Germline values: CDR1 SGHRS, CDR2 YFSETQ. The CDR3 nucleotides are TGCGCCAGCAGCTTTCTGGGGGGCAGGGCACTGATCAATGAGCAGTTCTTC. Translated, it gives CASSFLGGRALINEQFF.